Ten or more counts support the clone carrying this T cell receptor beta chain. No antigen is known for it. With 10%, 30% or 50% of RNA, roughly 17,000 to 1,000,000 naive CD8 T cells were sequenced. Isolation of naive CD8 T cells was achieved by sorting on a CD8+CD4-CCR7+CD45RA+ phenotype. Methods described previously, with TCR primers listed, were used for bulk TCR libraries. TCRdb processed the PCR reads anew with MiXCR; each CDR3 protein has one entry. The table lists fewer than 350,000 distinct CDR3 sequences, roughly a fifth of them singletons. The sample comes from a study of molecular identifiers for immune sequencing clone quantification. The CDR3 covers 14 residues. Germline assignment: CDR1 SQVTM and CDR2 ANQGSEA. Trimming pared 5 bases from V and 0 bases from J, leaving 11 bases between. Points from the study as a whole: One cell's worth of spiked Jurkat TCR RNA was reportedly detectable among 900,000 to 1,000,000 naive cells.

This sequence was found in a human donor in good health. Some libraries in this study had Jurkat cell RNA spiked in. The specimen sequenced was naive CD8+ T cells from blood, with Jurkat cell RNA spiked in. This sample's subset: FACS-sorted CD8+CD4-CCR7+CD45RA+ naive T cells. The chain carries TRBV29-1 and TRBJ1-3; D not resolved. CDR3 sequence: CSVLPASSGNTIYF. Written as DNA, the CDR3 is TGCAGCGTTCTCCCTGCGAGCTCTGGAAACACCATATATTTT.